Detailed here is one T cell receptor (beta chain). The antigen is undetermined. Trimming shortened V by 6 bases and J by 0 bases, and 12 bases separated the two germline ends. Looked up from germline, CDR1 is MNHEY and CDR2 is SVGEGT. The CDR3 spans 14 residues. The sample originates from a study of CD8+CD57+ T cells in acquired aplastic anemia. Notes on the study in general: Patients and controls were not found to differ significantly in CD8+ Simpson's diversity. Patients and controls turned out to have approximately 29 CD8+ CDR3 sequences in common.

Sequencing involved patients with CD8+CD57+ cell expansion previously shown by flow cytometry. Genomic DNA constituted the template upon which TCR beta VDJ and CDR3 profiling was performed. Using its own MiXCR run on the reads, TCRdb lists one record per CDR3 protein. The table includes roughly 61,000 distinct CDR3 sequences, 55% to 70% detected once. Sequencing was performed on sorted CD4+, CD8+, or CD8+CD57+ T cells (not recorded which) from PBMCs. The chain links TRBV6-2 or TRBV6-3 to TRBJ2-7; no definite D call. The source is a human donor with aplastic anemia. CDR3 loop: CASRPARLSYEQYF. DNA for the CDR3: TGTGCCAGCAGGCCAGCTCGCCTCTCCTACGAGCAGTACTTC.